This T cell receptor (beta chain) emerged from a study of T cells in Graves' hyperthyroidism and ophthalmopathy. Study-wide findings and caveats: For ophthalmopathy, model prediction preceded onset by a median roughly 6.3 months. Most clonotypes expanded in thyroid above 0.001 were likewise present in blood.

Lactation, pregnancy, other autoimmune disease or uncontrolled infection led to exclusion of patients. Together with thyroid ultrasound, orbital computed tomography, serum thyroxine and TRAb, clinical symptoms were used for diagnoses. The table lists this clonotype with a few counts. What it recognizes is unknown. Germline CDR1 and CDR2: SGHNT and YYREEE (reference sequence). The junction had 5 bases not matched to a gene; V was cut back by 0 bases and J by 6 bases. The CDR3 has 16 residues. There were TCR beta CDR3 regions amplified from RNA transcripts. During a first-round RT-PCR of the TCR CDR3, the HTBI primer set was used. TCRdb redid the calling of the multiplex PCR reads with MiXCR, one entry per CDR3 protein. Of under 600,000 distinct CDR3 sequences listed, around 16% were seen once; the top ten hold 2.5% to 4%.

The V call is TRBV5-4, the J call TRBJ2-3; 12 bases are shared with TRBD2. The sample taken for sequencing was blood. The source of this sequence is a middle-aged woman with Graves' ophthalmopathy. The DNA for the CDR3 is TGTGCCAGCAGCTTGGCAGGACTAGCGGGAAAGGATACGCAGTATTTT. Translated: CASSLAGLAGKDTQYF.